The clone carrying this T cell receptor (beta chain) came up once. The target antigen is unknown. Unmatched junction bases numbered 11, after V lost 2 bases and J lost 9 bases. Germline values: CDR1 MNHNS, CDR2 SASEGT. The CDR3 sequence is 16 residues long. Measured with immunoSEQ multiplex PCR; TCRdb has only the in-frame clones, and not every one. The sample carries some 2,600 clones, roughly 84% recorded once. The data belong to a study of T cells in pancreatic ductal adenocarcinoma. Study-wide points: Results skew toward the minority of patients with early-stage disease.

The selected patients with pancreatic ductal adenocarcinoma had surgery but no neoadjuvant therapy. This TCR was recovered from a human donor with pancreatic ductal adenocarcinoma. Sequenced: pancreatic tumor tissue. V and J are TRBV6-1 and TRBJ2-1; TRBD2 agrees at 9 bases. CDR3 region: CASSEHNSGRGGEQFF. CDR3 nucleotides: TGTGCCAGCAGTGAACATAATAGCGGGAGAGGGGGTGAGCAGTTCTTC.